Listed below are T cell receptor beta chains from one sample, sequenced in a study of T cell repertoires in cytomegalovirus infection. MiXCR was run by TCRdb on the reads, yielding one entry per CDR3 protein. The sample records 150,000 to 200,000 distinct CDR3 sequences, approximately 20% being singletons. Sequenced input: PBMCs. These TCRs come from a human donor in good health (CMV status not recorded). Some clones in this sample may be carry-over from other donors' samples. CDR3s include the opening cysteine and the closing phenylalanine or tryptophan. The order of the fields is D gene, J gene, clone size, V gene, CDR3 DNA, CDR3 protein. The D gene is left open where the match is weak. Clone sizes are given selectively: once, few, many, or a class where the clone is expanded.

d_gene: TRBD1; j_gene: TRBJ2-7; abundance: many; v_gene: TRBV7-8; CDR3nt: TGTGCCAGCAGCCTCACCCGGGACAGGGACTACGAGCAGTACTTC; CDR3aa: CASSLTRDRDYEQYF
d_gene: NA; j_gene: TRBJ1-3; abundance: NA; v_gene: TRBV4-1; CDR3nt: TGCGCCAGCAGCCCCCCGGGGGAGTTCGTGGGAAACACCATATATTTT; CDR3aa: CASSPPGEFVGNTIYF
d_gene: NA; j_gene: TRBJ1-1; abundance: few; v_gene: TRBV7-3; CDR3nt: TGTGCCAGCAGCCCCAGGGGTGGCGCTGAAGCTTTCTTT; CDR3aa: CASSPRGGAEAFF
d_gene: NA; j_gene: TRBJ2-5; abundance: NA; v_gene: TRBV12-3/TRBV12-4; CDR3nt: TGTGCCAGCACATGGGGGGAGGCCCGGGAGACCCAGTACTTC; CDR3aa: CASTWGEARETQYF
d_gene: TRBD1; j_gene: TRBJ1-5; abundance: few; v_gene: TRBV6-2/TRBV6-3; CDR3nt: TGTGCCAGCAGTTACGGGGGACAGGGCAATCAGCCCCAGCATTTT; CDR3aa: CASSYGGQGNQPQHF
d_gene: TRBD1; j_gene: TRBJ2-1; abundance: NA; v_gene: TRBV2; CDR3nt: TGTGCCAGCAGTGGTAGGGGGCAGATTCGGGAGCAGTTCTTC; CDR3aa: CASSGRGQIREQFF
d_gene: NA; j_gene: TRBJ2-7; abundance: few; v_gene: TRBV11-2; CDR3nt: TGTGCCAGCAGCCTCCACTACGAGCAGTACTTC; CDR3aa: CASSLHYEQYF
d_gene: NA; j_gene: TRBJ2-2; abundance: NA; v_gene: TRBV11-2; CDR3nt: TGTGCCAGCAGCTTAAATGCCCCTACCGTCGGGGAGCTGTTTTTT; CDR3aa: CASSLNAPTVGELFF
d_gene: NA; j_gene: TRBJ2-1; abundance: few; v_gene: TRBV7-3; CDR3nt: TGTGCCAGCAGCTTAACCTGGACTTTTTACAATGAGCAGTTCTTC; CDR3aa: CASSLTWTFYNEQFF
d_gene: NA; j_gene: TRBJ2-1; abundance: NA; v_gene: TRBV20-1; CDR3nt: TGCAGTGCTAGAGATCTGCGACGGGAAAGCTCCTACAATGAGCAGTTCTTC; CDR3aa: CSARDLRRESSYNEQFF
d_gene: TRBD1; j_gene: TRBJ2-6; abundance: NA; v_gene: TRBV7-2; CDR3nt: TGTGCCAGCAGCCCCCAGGGGGCCCTGGCTGGGGCCAACGTCCTGACTTTC; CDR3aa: CASSPQGALAGANVLTF
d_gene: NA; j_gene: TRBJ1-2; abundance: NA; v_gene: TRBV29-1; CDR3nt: TGCAGCGTTGGAAGGCTCTGGGAGGGCTACACCTTC; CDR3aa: CSVGRLWEGYTF
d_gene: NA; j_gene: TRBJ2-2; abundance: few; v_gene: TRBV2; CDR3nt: TGTGCCAGCAGTGAAGGGGTAATGGGGGAGCTGTTTTTT; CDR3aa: CASSEGVMGELFF
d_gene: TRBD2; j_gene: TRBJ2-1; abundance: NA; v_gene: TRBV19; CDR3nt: TGTGCCAGTAGTATTAGCGGGGCTAGCGGGAGGAGGGGTGAGCAGTTCTTC; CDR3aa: CASSISGASGRRGEQFF
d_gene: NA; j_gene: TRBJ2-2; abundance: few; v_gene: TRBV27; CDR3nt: TGTGCCAGCAAGATTACCCGAGGGGTTTCCGGGGAGCTGTTTTTT; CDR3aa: CASKITRGVSGELFF
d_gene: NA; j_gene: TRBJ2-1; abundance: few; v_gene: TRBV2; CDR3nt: TGTGCCAGCAGTGAACTGGCTCTAGCCCCCAATGAGCAGTTCTTC; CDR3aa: CASSELALAPNEQFF
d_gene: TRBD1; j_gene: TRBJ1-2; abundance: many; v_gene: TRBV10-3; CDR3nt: TGTGCCATCCTGACGATGGACAGGGATGGCTACACCTTC; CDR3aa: CAILTMDRDGYTF
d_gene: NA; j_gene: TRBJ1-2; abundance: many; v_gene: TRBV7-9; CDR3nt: TGTGCCAGCAGTTTGGAGGCTGGCTACACCTTC; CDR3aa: CASSLEAGYTF
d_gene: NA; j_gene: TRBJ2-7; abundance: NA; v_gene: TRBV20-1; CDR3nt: TGCAGTGCTAGGCCACGCCAGGGCTCCTACGAGCAGTACTTC; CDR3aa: CSARPRQGSYEQYF
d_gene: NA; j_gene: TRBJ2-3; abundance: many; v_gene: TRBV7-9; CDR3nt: TGTGCCAGCACCCACACAGATACGCAGTATTTT; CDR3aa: CASTHTDTQYF
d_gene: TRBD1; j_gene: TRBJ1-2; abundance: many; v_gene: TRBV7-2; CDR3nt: TGTGCCAGCACCTTCCAGGGGGCGAGTGGCTACACCTTC; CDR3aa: CASTFQGASGYTF
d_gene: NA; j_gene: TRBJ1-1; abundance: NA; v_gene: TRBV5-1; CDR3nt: TGCGCCAGCAGCTTGGCCCCCCAGGGGACCACTGAAGCTTTCTTT; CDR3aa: CASSLAPQGTTEAFF
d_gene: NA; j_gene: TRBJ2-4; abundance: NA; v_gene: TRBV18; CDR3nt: TGTGCCAGCTCACCTCCTGAGGGTTTCAAAAACATTCAGTACTTC; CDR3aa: CASSPPEGFKNIQYF
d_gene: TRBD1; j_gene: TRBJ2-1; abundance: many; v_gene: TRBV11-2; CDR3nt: TGTGCCAGCAGCTCAGGGACAGGGGCGTACAATGAGCAGTTCTTC; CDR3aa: CASSSGTGAYNEQFF
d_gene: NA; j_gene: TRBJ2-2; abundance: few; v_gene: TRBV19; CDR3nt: TGTGCCAGTAGTATAGGGAGCGTGAGGAACACCGGGGAGCTGTTTTTT; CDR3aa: CASSIGSVRNTGELFF
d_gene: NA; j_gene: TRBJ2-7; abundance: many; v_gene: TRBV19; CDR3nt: TGTGCCAGTAGCTCTGTGGTGGGCCTATACGAGCAGTACTTC; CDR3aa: CASSSVVGLYEQYF
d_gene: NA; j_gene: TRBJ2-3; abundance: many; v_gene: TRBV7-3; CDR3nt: TGTGCCAGCAGCCCACGGGGGGCCGGCACAGATACGCAGTATTTT; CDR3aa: CASSPRGAGTDTQYF
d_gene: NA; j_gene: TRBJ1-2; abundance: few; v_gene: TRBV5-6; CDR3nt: TGTGCCAGCAGCTTGCAGGGTCCTAGAGGCTACACCTTC; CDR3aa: CASSLQGPRGYTF
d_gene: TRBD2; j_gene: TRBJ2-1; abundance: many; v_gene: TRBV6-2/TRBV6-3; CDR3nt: TGTGCCAGCAGTTACCGGGCCACTAGCGTTACGGGTGAGCAGTTCTTC; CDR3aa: CASSYRATSVTGEQFF
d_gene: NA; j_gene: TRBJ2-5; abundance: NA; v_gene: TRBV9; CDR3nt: TGTGCCAGCAGCGTCTATCCTCTAGCGAATCAAGAGACCCAGTACTTC; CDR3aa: CASSVYPLANQETQYF
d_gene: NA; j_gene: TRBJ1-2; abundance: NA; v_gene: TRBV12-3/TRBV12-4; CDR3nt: TGTGCCAGCAGTTTATTGGCTGAGTATGGCTACACCTTC; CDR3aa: CASSLLAEYGYTF
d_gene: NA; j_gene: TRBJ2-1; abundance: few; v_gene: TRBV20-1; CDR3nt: TGCAGTGTAAGCCCCTACAATGAGCAGTTCTTC; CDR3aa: CSVSPYNEQFF
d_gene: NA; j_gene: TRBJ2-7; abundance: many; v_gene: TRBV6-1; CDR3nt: TGTGCCAGCAGTCACGGGACCTACGAGCAGTACTTC; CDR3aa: CASSHGTYEQYF
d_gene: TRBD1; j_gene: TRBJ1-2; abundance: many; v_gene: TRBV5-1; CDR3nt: TGCGCCAGCAGCCGACAGGGTGGTGCTGGCTACACCTTC; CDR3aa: CASSRQGGAGYTF
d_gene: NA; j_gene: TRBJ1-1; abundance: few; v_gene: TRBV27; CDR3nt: TGTGCCAGCAGTTTATATCCAGGGAGAGACACTGAAGCTTTCTTT; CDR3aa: CASSLYPGRDTEAFF